This T cell receptor beta chain emerged from a study of blood T cell repertoires in COVID-19. At the level of the study: Nucleic acid was either cDNA or gDNA, and it came from T cells, B-cell-depleted T cells, or PBMCs.

Study processing details: Estimation of nucleated cell counts relied on the amplification of reference gene primers. TCRdb's table, derived via immunoSEQ multiplex PCR, lists solely in-frame clones and lacks some. V and J calls and clone size are as listed in that table; D and trimming were resolved from the DNA. Among roughly 150,000 clones listed, more than 70% were seen once. V was clipped by 4 bases and J by 3 bases; unmatched bases: 6. The germline V gene encodes CDR1 SGHRS and CDR2 YFSETQ. This CDR3 spans 14 amino acids. The rearrangement joins TRBV5-1 to TRBJ1-1, with 7 positions matching TRBD1. The source material was peripheral blood. This clonotype originated in a woman aged 80 or older with active or convalescent COVID-19. As DNA, the CDR3 is TGCGCCAGCAGCGCCGGGACAGTCGACACTGAAGCTTTCTTT. This translates into CASSAGTVDTEAFF.